This is a list of T cell receptor beta chains from one sample in a study of blood T cell repertoires in COVID-19. Repertoires were generated with immunoSEQ multiplex PCR, while TCRdb's copy carries only in-frame clones and drops some. Among roughly 250,000 clones listed, around four fifths were seen once. Sequenced sample: peripheral blood. These receptors were obtained from a man aged 40-50 years with active or convalescent COVID-19. The CDR3 runs from the conserved cysteine through the conserved F or W. The D gene is left open where the match is weak. Clone size appears in some rows only: once, few, many, or a class for an expanded clone.

D	V	J	size	DNA	CDR3
.	TRBV6-6	TRBJ2-7	once	TGTGCCAGCAGTACCACCTCAGGGGAATCCTACGAGCAGTACTTC	CASSTTSGESYEQYF
.	TRBV6-5	TRBJ1-2	.	TGTGCCATACGGGACACGGGAGGATATGGCTACACCTTC	CAIRDTGGYGYTF
.	TRBV19	TRBJ1-5	.	TGTGCCAGTAGTATTTGGGGGGAGAGCAATCAGCCCCAGCATTTT	CASSIWGESNQPQHF
.	TRBV30	TRBJ1-4	once	TGTGCCTGGGACCGAGGGCAGGAAAAACTGTTTTTT	CAWDRGQEKLFF
.	TRBV19	TRBJ1-3	.	TGTGCCAGTACTCAGGACAACCCTGGAAACACCATATATTTT	CASTQDNPGNTIYF
TRBD2	TRBV19	TRBJ2-1	.	TGTGCCAGTAGTGCCGGGACTAGGATTCCCAATGAGCAGTTCTTC	CASSAGTRIPNEQFF
.	TRBV27	TRBJ1-2	.	TGTGCCAGCAGTTTGAGCCATCCTAACTATGGCTACACCTTC	CASSLSHPNYGYTF
.	TRBV6-1	TRBJ1-1	.	TGTGCCAGCAGTGAACCCAGGGGTATGAACACTGAAGCTTTCTTT	CASSEPRGMNTEAFF
.	TRBV19	TRBJ2-3	few	TGTGCCAGTAGACGTGGAGGGGATGGAGATACGCAGTATTTT	CASRRGGDGDTQYF
TRBD1	TRBV3-1/TRBV3-2	TRBJ1-2	.	TGTGCCAGCAGCCAAGACAGGGGGCAGAATGGCTACACCTTC	CASSQDRGQNGYTF
TRBD2	TRBV2	TRBJ2-5	.	TGTGCCAGCAGTTCCGGGGGGGCAAGGGAGACCCAGTACTTC	CASSSGGARETQYF
.	TRBV24-1	TRBJ1-5	.	TGTGCCACCAGTGCGGCAGGGCTGCCCCAGCATTTT	CATSAAGLPQHF
TRBD2	TRBV19	TRBJ2-3	.	TGTGCCAGTAGTTCAGGTCGTAGGGCGGGGGGCACAGATACGCAGTATTTT	CASSSGRRAGGTDTQYF
.	TRBV5-1	TRBJ1-2	.	TGCGCCAACAGCTTGATTCGGGAGCCCAACCCTACTAACTATGGCTACACCTTC	CANSLIREPNPTNYGYTF
.	TRBV2	TRBJ2-7	.	TGTGCCGGAAAGCAGGAACACGAGCAGTACTTC	CAGKQEHEQYF
TRBD1	TRBV7-9	TRBJ1-6	.	TGTGCCAGCAGCAAAGCCGGGACAGGGAAATCACCCCTCCACTTT	CASSKAGTGKSPLHF
.	TRBV19	TRBJ2-1	.	TGTGCCAGTAGTCCCGCCAGTAATGAGCAGTTCTTC	CASSPASNEQFF
.	TRBV10-3	TRBJ2-3	once	TGTGCCATCAGTGATCTTTCGGGGGATACGCAGTATTTT	CAISDLSGDTQYF
TRBD1	TRBV9	TRBJ1-2	.	TGTGCCAGCAGCGTAAAGCTTTTAGGGAACAGGGGTTCGTGGGATGGCTACACCTTC	CASSVKLLGNRGSWDGYTF
.	TRBV9	TRBJ2-2	.	TGTGCCAGCAGCGTGCAGGGGAACACCGGGGAGCTGTTTTTT	CASSVQGNTGELFF
.	TRBV27	TRBJ1-2	once	TGTGCCAGCAGTTTCGATTATCAGGGGAACTATGGCTACACCTTC	CASSFDYQGNYGYTF
.	TRBV19	TRBJ1-1	once	TGTGCCAGTAGTATAGGGGGGCTTTCGAACACTGAAGCTTTCTTT	CASSIGGLSNTEAFF
.	TRBV4-2	TRBJ1-2	.	TGTGCCAGCAGCCAAGAAAGTTCGGAGGCCCACTATGGCTACACCTTC	CASSQESSEAHYGYTF